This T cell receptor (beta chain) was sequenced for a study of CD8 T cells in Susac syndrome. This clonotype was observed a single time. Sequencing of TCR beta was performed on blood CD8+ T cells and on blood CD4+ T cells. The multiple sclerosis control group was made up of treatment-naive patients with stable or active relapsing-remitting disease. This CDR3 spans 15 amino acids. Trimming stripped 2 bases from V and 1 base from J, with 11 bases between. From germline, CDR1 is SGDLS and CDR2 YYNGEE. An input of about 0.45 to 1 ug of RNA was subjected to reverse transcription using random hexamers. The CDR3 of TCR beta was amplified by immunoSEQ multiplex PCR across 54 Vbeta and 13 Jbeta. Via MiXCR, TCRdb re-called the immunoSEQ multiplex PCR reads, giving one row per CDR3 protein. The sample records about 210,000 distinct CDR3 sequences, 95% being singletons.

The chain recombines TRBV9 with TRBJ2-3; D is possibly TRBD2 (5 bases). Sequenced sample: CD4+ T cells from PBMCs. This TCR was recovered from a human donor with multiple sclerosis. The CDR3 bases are TGTGCCAGCAGCGTCGGGGTGGGAGGCACAGATACGCAGTATTTT. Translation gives CASSVGVGGTDTQYF. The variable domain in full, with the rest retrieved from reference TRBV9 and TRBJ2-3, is DSGVTQTPKHLITATGQRVTLRCSPRSGDLSVYWYQQSLDQGLQFLIQYYNGEERAKGNILERFSAQQFPDLHSELNLSSLELGDSALYFCASSVGVGGTDTQYFGPGTRLTVL.